This T cell receptor (beta chain) is from a study of response to subunit inactivated influenza vaccine. TCRdb reanalysed the RT-PCR reads using MiXCR and keeps one entry per CDR3 protein. Among a few hundred thousand distinct CDR3 sequences listed, 21% were seen once. Whole-study findings and limits: New T cells are recruited in small numbers by each seasonal influenza vaccination, according to the authors' suggestion.

This clonotype was observed at least ten times. Its matching antigen is unknown. The V end was cut by 2 bases, the J end by 4 bases, with 20 bases between. Germline loops: CDR1 LGHNT, CDR2 FRNRAP. There are 17 residues in the CDR3. The TCR sequence derives from a man aged 45 to 75 who received an inactivated influenza vaccine. The sequences come from PBMCs from blood, collected less than 22 months after vaccination. The chain is built from TRBV12-5 and TRBJ1-1, with D possibly TRBD1 on 5 matching bases. The CDR3 DNA is TGTGCTAGTGGTTTGTGGCAGGGAGGTTTGAGTGGCACTGAAGCTTTCTTT. Its protein product is CASGLWQGGLSGTEAFF. Full variable domain (outside the CDR3, taken from reference TRBV12-5 and TRBJ1-1): DARVTQTPRHKVTEMGQEVTMRCQPILGHNTVFWYRQTMMQGLELLAYFRNRAPLDDSGMPKDRFSAEMPDATLATLKIQPSEPRDSAVYFCASGLWQGGLSGTEAFFGQGTRLTVV.